The 17 T cell receptor beta chains reported below all come from one sample, sequenced in a study of shared clonotypes between healthy human individuals. The data were produced by immunoSEQ multiplex PCR, yet TCRdb's version contains in-frame clones alone and is incomplete. The data show about 680,000 clones, over 65% seen once. What was sequenced was memory CD4+ T cells sorted from blood. Documented subset: CD45RA-negative fraction. The receptors stem from a woman in her twenties or thirties in good health.

Concerning this clone: A read error may produce the germline difference seen at one junction end. V is TRBV2 and J is TRBJ1-3; the D gene is possibly TRBD1 (5 bases). The length of the CDR3 is 15 residues. Germline loops: CDR1 SNHLY, CDR2 FYNNEI. DNA of the CDR3: TGTACCAGCAGGATGGGACGGGGGGCTGGAAACACCATATATTTT. It specifies CTSRMGRGAGNTIYF.

This clone was detected only once. This rearrangement joins TRBV14 to TRBJ2-1; 7 bases agree with TRBD1. Germline CDR1 reads SGHDN; CDR2 reads FVKESK. This CDR3 spans 14 amino acids. V shed 8 bases, J shed 2 bases, and the junction held 6 bases outside the gene matches. The CDR3 is CASGDGQAYNEQFF. CDR3 nucleotide sequence: TGTGCCAGCGGAGACGGACAGGCCTACAATGAGCAGTTCTTC.

This clone was counted between two and nine times. The chain combines TRBV19 with TRBJ2-1, with 7 bases aligning to TRBD2. The CDR3 spans 14 residues. Trimming at V came to 3 bases and at J to 5 bases, leaving 4 bases not matched to a gene. Germline-derived CDR1 and CDR2 are LNHDA and SQIVND (reference sequence). For the CDR3, the DNA is TGTGCCAGTAGTATCCAGCGGGGAAACAATGAGCAGTTCTTC. Translated: CASSIQRGNNEQFF.

The chain employs TRBV19 and TRBJ2-3; 7 nucleotides agree with TRBD2. V trimming: 4 bases; J trimming: 4 bases; junction bases outside the gene matches: 11. From germline, CDR1 is LNHDA and CDR2 SQIVND (reference sequence). The CDR3 runs to 16 residues. CDR3 loop: CASSTNGREGPDTQYF. For the CDR3, the DNA is TGTGCCAGTAGTACTAACGGAAGGGAGGGGCCAGATACGCAGTATTTT.

The rearrangement joins TRBV29-1 to TRBJ2-1; 10 nucleotides line up with TRBD2. Germline values: CDR1 SQVTM, CDR2 ANQGSEA. V lost 3 bases, J lost 4 bases, and 9 bases stayed unmatched. The CDR3 loop spans 16 amino acids. CDR3 bases: TGCAGCGTTGATAGCCTAGCGGGAGCGGGATACAATGAGCAGTTCTTC. It encodes CSVDSLAGAGYNEQFF.

The gene calls are TRBV11-2 and TRBJ2-7; D not certain. The CDR3 loop spans 15 amino acids. The germline V and J ends were trimmed by 0 bases and 2 bases, with 11 bases remaining between them. Germline loops: CDR1 SGHAT, CDR2 FQNNGV. DNA for the CDR3: TGTGCCAGCAGCTTAGATCGGGCGGCTACCTACGAGCAGTACTTC. This translates into CASSLDRAATYEQYF.

This clone was recorded once. This chain links TRBV11-2 with TRBJ2-5; 8 positions match TRBD2. CDR3 length: 15 residues. Germline V gene data show CDR1 as SGHAT and CDR2 as FQNNGV. V gave up 3 bases and J gave up 5 bases; unmatched junction bases: 8. The CDR3 protein is CASSFASGGWETQYF. CDR3 coding DNA: TGTGCCAGCAGCTTTGCGAGCGGGGGATGGGAGACCCAGTACTTC.

The chain links TRBV9 to TRBJ2-7, with no clear D. V was shortened by 1 base and J by 5 bases, with 16 bases between the two germline ends. This CDR3 contains 15 residues. Germline values: CDR1 SGDLS, CDR2 YYNGEE. CDR3 bases: TGTGCCAGCAGCGTATCTGGCGTGTGGTCAAACGAGCAGTACTTC. Amino acid sequence: CASSVSGVWSNEQYF. Full variable domain (remainder filled in from reference TRBV9 and TRBJ2-7): DSGVTQTPKHLITATGQRVTLRCSPRSGDLSVYWYQQSLDQGLQFLIQYYNGEERAKGNILERFSAQQFPDLHSELNLSSLELGDSALYFCASSVSGVWSNEQYFGPGTRLTVT.

The chain carries TRBV5-1 and TRBJ2-5; D call uncertain. The germline CDR1 and CDR2 sequences are SGHRS and YFSETQ. CDR3 length: 13 amino acids. Between the trimmed V and J ends, which lost 4 bases and 1 base, there was a span of 8 bases. The CDR3 loop reads CASSPSPQETQYF. CDR3 bases: TGCGCCAGCAGCCCGTCCCCCCAAGAGACCCAGTACTTC.

The chain carries TRBV19 and TRBJ2-3; unclear D gene. The CDR3 has 14 residues. Germline V gives CDR1 LNHDA, CDR2 SQIVND (reference sequence). V dropped 0 bases and J dropped 3 bases, with 7 bases sitting between them. CDR3 region: CASSIDEATDTQYF. CDR3 nucleotide sequence: TGTGCCAGTAGTATAGATGAGGCTACAGATACGCAGTATTTT.

The chain uses TRBV7-9 and TRBJ2-3, with D unclear. Germline CDR1 is SEHNR and CDR2 is FQNEAQ (reference sequence). The CDR3 is 14 amino acids. Between the trimmed V and J ends, which lost 1 base and 2 bases, there was a span of 7 bases. CDR3 sequence reads: CASSLGIDTDTQYF. In DNA form, the CDR3 reads TGTGCCAGCAGCTTAGGGATAGACACAGATACGCAGTATTTT.

The chain employs TRBV6-5 and TRBJ2-2; D is unclear. CDR1 MNHEY and CDR2 SVGAGI come from the germline V gene. The ends were cut back, 5 bases at V and 3 bases at J, with 10 bases in the middle. The CDR3 loop spans 14 amino acids. The CDR3 protein is CASSPRRDTGELFF. The CDR3, as DNA: TGTGCCAGCAGTCCCCGACGGGACACCGGGGAGCTGTTTTTT.

V and J are TRBV5-6 and TRBJ2-5; weak D call: TRBD1 (6 bases). Deletions cut 2 bases from V and 4 bases from J, with 15 bases between. Germline assignment: CDR1 SGHDT and CDR2 YYEEEE. CDR3 length equals 15 residues. The CDR3 sequence: CASSLGQLLGETQYF. The CDR3 nucleotides are TGTGCCAGCAGCTTAGGACAGCTGTTAGGAGAGACCCAGTACTTC.

This clone was counted a few times. V gene TRBV28 combines with J gene TRBJ1-1; weak D call: TRBD1 (5 bases). V gave up 5 bases and J gave up 10 bases, with 11 bases separating them. CDR3 size: 11 residues. Germline loops: CDR1 MDHEN, CDR2 SYDVKM. The CDR3 reads CASSPQRGAFF. CDR3 in DNA: TGTGCCAGCAGTCCCCAGAGGGGAGCTTTCTTT.

With regard to this clone: The identical CDR3 is also encoded by other nucleotide sequences in the sample. The V gene is TRBV11-1, the J gene TRBJ2-3, with a possible D match to TRBD2 (5 bases). This CDR3 has 16 residues. Germline V lookup: CDR1 SGHAT, CDR2 FQDESV (reference sequence). Trimming left V 1 base short and J 2 bases short, with 13 bases between. In DNA, the CDR3 is TGTGCCAGCAGCTTAGGTCGGCTAGCTGTCACAGATACGCAGTATTTT. Translated, it gives CASSLGRLAVTDTQYF.

This clone was seen a handful of times. The CDR3 region has the DNA TGTGCCAGCAGTGGGTCCGGGGTCAGCAATCAGCCCCAGCATTTT. This encodes CASSGSGVSNQPQHF. The rearrangement uses TRBV25-1 and TRBJ1-5; D remains ambiguous. Trimming stripped 4 bases from V and 1 base from J, with 11 bases between. Per the germline V gene, CDR1 is MGHDK and CDR2 is SYGVNS. The CDR3 is 15 residues long.

For this clone: The sample holds other DNA sequences that translate to the same CDR3. The chain uses TRBV5-1 and TRBJ1-4; TRBD1 is a possible D gene (5 bases). The V and J ends lost 0 bases and 8 bases respectively, with 11 bases between them. This CDR3 is built from 14 residues. Germline V gene data show CDR1 as SGHRS and CDR2 as YFSETQ. The chain's CDR3 is CASSLGGAGEKLFF. DNA of the CDR3: TGCGCCAGCAGCTTGGGGGGCGCCGGGGAAAAACTGTTTTTT.